This TCR beta chain was sequenced during a study of early T cells in non-severe SARS-CoV-2 infection. Study in general: The input, bulk RNA from unsorted whole blood, was sequenced, and chains were unpaired.

This clonotype was counted at least ten times. What it recognizes is unknown. Looked up from germline, CDR1 is SGHDN and CDR2 is FVKESK. V trimming: 2 bases; J trimming: 0 bases; junction bases outside the gene matches: 2. The CDR3 is 16 amino acids. Study observations and caveats: VDJdb matches were skewed toward anti-spike CD8 T cell responses.

Individual cDNA molecules each received unique molecular identifiers attached to them. TCRdb re-called the 5' RACE reads with MiXCR, one entry per CDR3 protein. The table includes over 75,000 distinct CDR3 sequences, 14% to 15% detected once. The sequence derives from an adult who was a healthcare worker with PCR-confirmed SARS-CoV-2 infection or an uninfected control (not recorded which). The chain employs TRBV14 and TRBJ2-1; 9 bases align to TRBD2. The sample was whole blood. CDR3 region: CASSQISGSSYNEQFF. Here the CDR3 DNA reads TGTGCCAGCAGCCAAATTAGCGGGAGCTCCTACAATGAGCAGTTCTTC.